This entry describes one T cell receptor beta chain. This record belongs to a study of T cells in Graves' hyperthyroidism and ophthalmopathy. CDR1 is MDHEN, CDR2 SYDVKM, per germline. The CDR3 is 18 amino acids. V shed 2 bases, J shed 1 base, and the junction held 13 bases outside the gene matches. TCR beta CDR3 region amplification was performed from RNA transcripts. In the first-round RT-PCR of the TCR CDR3, the HTBI primer set was used. One entry per CDR3 protein results from TCRdb running MiXCR on the multiplex PCR reads. The sample has 500,000 to 550,000 distinct CDR3 sequences; under 25% are singletons. Source material for PBMCs was 10 ml fresh peripheral blood.

V is TRBV28 and J is TRBJ1-1; TRBD1 matches at 7 bases. What was sequenced was blood. The source is a man aged 18 to 30 with Graves' hyperthyroidism. The CDR3 is CASSLKGLIWTGNTEAFF. In nucleotides, the CDR3 is TGTGCCAGCAGTTTAAAGGGATTAATATGGACAGGGAACACTGAAGCTTTCTTT.